The rows below give T cell receptor beta chains drawn from one sample of a study of response to subunit inactivated influenza vaccine. TCRdb passed the RT-PCR reads through MiXCR, listing each CDR3 protein once. Among under 750,000 distinct CDR3 sequences listed, 12% were seen once. The sample consisted of PBMCs from blood, taken on the day of vaccination. Receptors were obtained from a middle-aged man who received an inactivated influenza vaccine. Each CDR3 is given with its conserved first and last residue. A D gene is named only where the DNA matches it firmly. Clone size appears in some rows only: once, few, many, or a class for an expanded clone.

TRBJ1-2 | TRBV12-3/TRBV12-4 | few | - | TGTGCCAGCAGCCCCTTTTTAGGCTATGGCTACACCTTC | CASSPFLGYGYTF
TRBJ2-3 | TRBV15 | - | TRBD2 | TGTGCCACCAGCCGGACTAGCGGGAGCACAGATACGCAGTATTTT | CATSRTSGSTDTQYF
TRBJ2-5 | TRBV12-3/TRBV12-4 | - | - | TGTGCCAGCAGTTTAGGGGCCCTCTTGGATCAAGAGACCCAGTACTTC | CASSLGALLDQETQYF
TRBJ2-3 | TRBV20-1 | few | - | TGCAGTGCCCCTAGGGTCGGGGGCTCCACAGATACGCAGTATTTT | CSAPRVGGSTDTQYF
TRBJ2-7 | TRBV3-1 | many | - | TGTGCCAGCAGCCAAAACAGGGGGGGGCACGAGCAGTACTTC | CASSQNRGGHEQYF
TRBJ2-1 | TRBV24-1 | few | - | TGTGCCACCAGTGAAACAGGGTACTACAATGAGCAGTTCTTC | CATSETGYYNEQFF
TRBJ1-5 | TRBV28 | - | TRBD1 | TGTGCCAGCAGTGGGACCCGGGACAGACAATTTTATAGCAATCAGCCCCAGCATTTT | CASSGTRDRQFYSNQPQHF
TRBJ1-4 | TRBV12-3/TRBV12-4 | - | TRBD1 | TGTGCCAGCAGACAGGACAGGTCCCATGAAAAACTGTTTTTT | CASRQDRSHEKLFF
TRBJ1-4 | TRBV6-1 | - | - | TGTGCCAGCAGACCCCTCGACACGAATGAAAAACTGTTTTTT | CASRPLDTNEKLFF
TRBJ1-6 | TRBV10-3 | many | - | TGTGCCATCAGTGAGGGGACGGCTTGGGGGTATTCACCCCTCCACTTT | CAISEGTAWGYSPLHF